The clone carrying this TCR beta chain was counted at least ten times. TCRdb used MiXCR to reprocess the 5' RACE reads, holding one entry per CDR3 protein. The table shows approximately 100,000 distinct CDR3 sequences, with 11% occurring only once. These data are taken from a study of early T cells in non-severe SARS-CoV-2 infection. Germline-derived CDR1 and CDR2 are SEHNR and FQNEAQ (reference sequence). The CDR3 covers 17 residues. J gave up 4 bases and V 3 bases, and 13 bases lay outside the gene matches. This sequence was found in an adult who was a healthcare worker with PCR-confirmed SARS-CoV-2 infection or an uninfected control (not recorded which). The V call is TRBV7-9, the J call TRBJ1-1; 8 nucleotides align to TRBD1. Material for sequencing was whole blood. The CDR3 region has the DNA TGTGCCAGCAGCTTTCTCTGGCAGGGGGCAGGGCGCACTGAAGCTTTCTTT. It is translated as CASSFLWQGAGRTEAFF.